This entry concerns a single T cell receptor beta chain. This clone occurred once. The clone's antigen remains unknown. It has no much larger one-base neighbor in the sample; base qualities were not kept. Whole blood was collected in K2EDTA tubes by collaborating institutions according to the institutions' own protocols. For TCRbeta analysis, collaborator samples were shipped as frozen whole blood, as isolated PBMCs, or as DNA extracted from either sample type. This sample is part of a study of blood T cell repertoires in COVID-19 (dated by TCRdb to 2020 to 2021). About the investigation overall: Samples from collaborators originated in the United States, Italy and Spain and spanned both the acute and convalescent phases of COVID-19. The prospective study material was composed of cDNA or gDNA derived from T cells, B-cell-depleted T cells, or PBMCs. Sample metadata almost always included a de-identified subject ID, COVID-19 status, age in years and sex. The dataset comprised deeply sampled blood TCRbeta repertoires from subjects exposed to, actively infected with, or recovered from COVID-19. HLA class I and class II types, where available, came from metadata supplied by the sample provider rather than from assay-based typing. The repertoires were released in a freely available public database intended as a resource for research on the immune response to SARS-CoV-2. Samples were obtained from the ongoing ImmuneRACE study (first 160 participants) and from 1,254 subjects provided by 6 global collaborators. Overall results and qualifications from the work: How much clinical and demographic metadata was included differed by source and by participant, and the metadata was provided uncurated.

TCRbeta CDR3 regions were amplified from genomic DNA using the immunoSEQ Assay, a bias-controlled multiplex PCR. As for the authors' bioinformatics: The number of nucleated cells in each sample was estimated by amplification of reference gene primers within the assay. To quantify the absolute abundance of each unique TCRbeta CDR3 rearrangement, sequence reads were collapsed and filtered. Productive Simpson clonality was computed per sample as the square root of Simpson's diversity index over productive rearrangements. Entries here come from immuneACCESS through TCRdb and include only in-frame sequences with V and J called. Some clones fail to appear in such tables; in the studies checked, an unresolved V gene covers under half of the shortfall, and the cause of the remainder is unknown. V, J and clone size reflect that table, while D and trimming were determined from the DNA. The sample includes about 280,000 clones, with approximately 85% observed a single time. The ten largest account for less than 6.5% of the sample.

Its CDR3 holds 13 amino acids, cysteine through phenylalanine. The retained sequence is limited to the CDR3, 39 bases, with the frame set at the first base. A distance of 9 bases separates the germline ends of V and J, which lose 5 bases and 3 bases respectively. CDR1 and CDR2 are read off the germline V gene as KGHSH and LQKENI. The source of this sequence is a man aged 45-65 years with active or convalescent COVID-19. This sequence uses TRBV18 and TRBJ2-3; tentative D gene TRBD1, with 6 bases matching. Source material: peripheral blood. The CDR3 has the sequence CASSSGQTDTQYF. The DNA is TGTGCCAGCTCATCCGGACAGACAGATACGCAGTATTTT.